The 4 T cell receptor beta chains reported below all come from one sample, sequenced in a study of CXCR3-negative and CXCR3-positive naive CD8 T cells. Whole-study results and caveats: A higher hydrophobicity marked the TRB CDR3s of CXCR3-positive naive cells versus CXCR3-negative naive cells.

These receptors have no known antigen. TRB cDNA libraries were made by UMI-labeled 5' RACE. One entry per CDR3 protein, without DNA, is what TCRdb gives after re-calling the 5' RACE reads. Recorded for this sample: some 130,000 distinct CDR3 sequences. The source material was naive CXCR3+ CD8+ T cells from blood. Subset indicated: CD45RO-CCR7+CD27+CD95- naive CD8+ T cells expressing CXCR3 (TNR3+). All receptors come from a human donor in good health. Some clones in this sample may be carry-over from other donors' samples.

The chain combines TRBV6-2 or TRBV6-3 with TRBJ2-7; checking the TCRdb D call of TRBD1 is not possible without DNA. The germline V gene has CDR1 MNHEY and CDR2 SVGEGT. The CDR3 contains 11 residues. CDR3 residues: CASGGNYEQYF.

V and J are TRBV7-3 and TRBJ2-1; TCRdb reports TRBD2, a call that lacks DNA to check it against. CDR3 length equals 15 residues. The germline gives CDR1 SGHTA, CDR2 FQGTGA. The CDR3 loop is CASSYGTSGINEQFF.

The chain is built from TRBV4-1 and TRBJ1-1. The CDR3 sequence is 13 residues long. In germline, CDR1 is MGHRA, CDR2 YSYEKL. This chain's CDR3 is CASSFVGTTEAFF.

The V gene is TRBV19, the J gene TRBJ2-1; as DNA is missing, the TRBD2 call by TCRdb cannot be tested. The V gene's germline CDR1 is LNHDA and CDR2 SQIVND (reference sequence). This CDR3 is 15 amino acids long. The CDR3 loop reads CASSTSGRGYNEQFF.